What follows describes a single TCR beta chain. Its target is not known. These data belong to a study of vaccination and CD4 T cells after COVID-19. The V end lost 4 bases, the J end lost 7 bases, and 20 bases lay between the germline ends. The CDR3 consists of 16 residues. The V gene's germline CDR1 is MNHEY and CDR2 SVGAGI. The study sequenced cultured CD4+ T cell DNA using the Oncomine TCR Beta short-read assay. Genomic DNA was extracted from cultured CD4+ T cells. TCRdb re-called the PCR reads with MiXCR, one entry per CDR3 protein. The top ten clones hold around 19% of a sample with several thousand distinct CDR3 sequences, 15% to 20% of them seen once. Treatment: roughly nine-day PBMC culture with coronavirus spike peptide pools or control peptides (ViraFEST assay).

V is TRBV6-5 and J is TRBJ2-1, with D perhaps assigned TRBD1 or TRBD2 (5 bases each). The sample taken for sequencing was CD4+ T cells from blood, cultured in vitro. This TCR came from a human donor who had recovered from COVID-19. CDR3 nucleotide sequence: TGTGCCAGCAGTTCCGCGACTACTCAGGACAAGAATGAGCAGTTCTTC. Encoded protein: CASSSATTQDKNEQFF.